Detailed here is one T cell receptor beta chain. Its antigen remains unknown. At one end, the junction sequence differs from germline, possibly due to a read error. The sample originates from a study of T cell repertoires in cytomegalovirus infection. Overall study: Alongside well-studied HLA-B-restricted CMV epitopes, recently identified HLA-C-restricted CMV epitopes were also used. Indications came from public TCR beta signatures; they pointed to CMV infection and to a matching HLA type.

TCRdb processed the reads anew with MiXCR; each CDR3 protein has one entry. The sample consists of roughly 920,000 distinct CDR3 sequences, around 31% of them appearing once. Germline CDR1 SGHVS, CDR2 FNYEAQ. This CDR3 region has 15 residues. The material was cultured CD8+ T cells from PBMCs, obtained from culture after CMV antigen stimulation. This sequence originates from a human donor in good health (CMV status not recorded). Some clones in this sample may be carry-over from other donors' samples. The rearrangement links TRBV7-6 to TRBJ2-5; 7 bases line up with TRBD1. The CDR3 DNA follows: TGTACCAGCAGCTTAGGTCAGGGACAGCTGAAGACCCAGTACTTC. Amino acid sequence: CTSSLGQGQLKTQYF. The variable domain in full, with the rest retrieved from reference TRBV7-6 and TRBJ2-5, is GAGVSQSPRYKVTKRGQDVALRCDPISGHVSLYWYRQALGQGPEFLTYFNYEAQQDKSGLPNDRFSAERPEGSISTLTIQRTEQRDSAMYRCTSSLGQGQLKTQYFGPGTRLLVL.